This TCR beta chain was identified during a study of spatial heterogeneity in lung cancer (dated by TCRdb to about 2019). General notes on the study: More beta-chain than alpha-chain transcripts were consistently detected, likely reflecting higher beta-chain transcript abundance. Nonsynonymous mutation counts, determined by whole-exome sequencing of tumor tissue, were related to features of the TCR repertoire. In tumor regions, TCR transcript counts showed a strong correlation with a T cell transcriptional module score derived from matched bulk RNA-seq. TCR alpha and beta repertoires were quantitatively compared across multiple tumor regions, matched nontumor lung and blood in non-small cell lung cancer. Both alpha and beta chains were TCR-sequenced in hundreds of tumor regions, roughly 70 matched nontumor lung samples and around 50 PBMC samples obtained at surgery. In the raw uncorrected reads, each unique combination of TCR and UMI appeared more than ten times on average. Findings and caveats that apply to the study as a whole: Additional single-cell paired TCR alpha and beta sequencing was considered necessary to confirm, at a functional level, the hypothesis that regional TCRs recognize regional mutations. The tumor nonsynonymous mutation count correlated with the number of expanded alpha and beta TCRs within the tumor. Estimated TCR-seq coverage of tumor T cells was only roughly 7% for alpha chains and 13% for beta chains. Counts of ubiquitous and regional expanded TCRs were found to correlate with counts of ubiquitous and regional nonsynonymous mutations, respectively.

Library preparation employed 5' RACE. Reads for this sample came from a NextSeq 500. The TCR library protocol attached a unique molecular identifier to each TCR cDNA molecule to allow correction of PCR and sequencing errors. As for the authors' bioinformatics: Decombinator tools were used for TCR identification, UMI-based error correction and CDR3 extraction. Expanded TCRs were defined as those above a frequency of 2 per 1,000, corresponding to the top 1% of the tumor frequency distribution. Expanded tumor TCRs were classed as regional if statistically deemed absent (corrected P<0.05) from at least one tumor region, otherwise ubiquitous. Each repertoire was subsampled 100 times to 5,000 TCRs, after which Renyi diversity was computed with the R vegan package. To build CDR3 similarity networks, amino acid triplet string-kernel similarity was used, and CDR3s were connected when their pairwise similarity was above 0.82. TCRdb ran its own pipeline on the public reads, namely fastp trimming at Q25 and MiXCR clone calling, and kept in-frame beta chains. CDR3 protein duplicates are merged, each entry listing the most common genes and DNA. TCRdb's processing, not the authors', yielded these V and J calls. The sample profile shows just over 9,500 distinct CDR3 sequences; 8.7% of them were found once. The ten largest clones represent roughly 12% of the sample.

Inclusive of the bounding cysteine and phenylalanine, the CDR3 is 12 residues long. Only CDR3 DNA is held: 36 bases, read in frame from base 1. Relative to germline, V is 8 bases shorter and J is 7 bases shorter, with 12 bases between their ends. This clonotype registers as medium-sized (0.01 to 0.1%) within its sample. Its cognate antigen has yet to be identified. Base qualities are not recorded, but no much larger clone differs from it by a single base. The meaning of the sample's time point label: sample taken at primary tumor resection. The donors were about 71 patients from the lung TRACERx cohort who had early-stage, untreated non-small cell lung cancer. For TCR sequencing, whole RNA was extracted from tumor and nontumor lung tissue, or from cryopreserved PBMC samples, and no cell sorting was done. A patient was chosen for TCR sequencing only when enough RNA was available from at least two tumor regions. Tumor and adjacent nontumor lung specimens were reviewed by a lung pathologist before selection.

This specimen consisted of lung tumor tissue, obtained at surgery. This receptor was identified in a female donor with early-stage non-small cell lung cancer. Here the chain combines TRBV12-3 or TRBV12-4 and TRBJ2-1; the D gene cannot be named for sure. CDR3 region: CASSFTGNEQFF. Read as DNA, the sequence is TGTGCCAGCTCTTTTACCGGGAATGAGCAGTTCTTC.